One sample yielded the 19 T cell receptor beta chains listed below, sequenced in a study of blood T cell repertoires in COVID-19. Assay used: immunoSEQ multiplex PCR; TCRdb lists only in-frame clones, some missing. The sample holds fewer than 350,000 clones, under 95% seen once. The sequencing input was PBMCs or T cells enriched from blood (not recorded which). All receptors come from a middle-aged woman with acute COVID-19.

The gene calls are TRBV7-2 and TRBJ2-1, with D unresolved. The germline V and J ends were trimmed by 2 bases and 9 bases, with 20 bases remaining between them. The germline CDR1 and CDR2 sequences are SGHTA and FQGNSA. This CDR3 spans 16 amino acids. CDR3 DNA sequence: TGTGCCAGCAGCTTATACGGAAGCGACTCCAACGCTGAGCAGTTCTTC. Translated: CASSLYGSDSNAEQFF.

This rearrangement joins TRBV7-9 to TRBJ1-4; 7 nucleotides align to TRBD1. The CDR3 is 14 amino acids. The trim removed 5 bases at V and 8 bases at J, leaving 8 bases unmatched. Germline values: CDR1 SEHNR, CDR2 FQNEAQ (reference sequence). CDR3 sequence (DNA): TGTGCCAGCAGCACCGGGACAGTACGAGAAAAACTGTTTTTT. Translation: CASSTGTVREKLFF. Based on the CDR3 plus reference TRBV7-9 and TRBJ1-4, the full variable domain is DTGVSQNPRHKITKRGQNVTFRCDPISEHNRLYWYRQTLGQGPEFLTYFQNEAQLEKSRLLSDRFSAERPKGSFSTLEIQRTEQGDSAMYLCASSTGTVREKLFFGSGTQLSVL.

The V call is TRBV4-2, the J call TRBJ2-3; 7 bases agree with TRBD2. The germline V gene encodes CDR1 LGHNA and CDR2 YNFKEQ. J lost 2 bases, V lost 0 bases, and 11 bases had no gene match. CDR3 length: 18 amino acids. This CDR3 reads CASSQEPELAHYTDTQYF. The CDR3 coding sequence is TGTGCCAGCAGCCAAGAACCCGAACTAGCGCATTACACAGATACGCAGTATTTT.

The V call is TRBV5-4, the J call TRBJ2-7, with 8 bases lining up with TRBD2. Looked up from germline, CDR1 is SGHNT and CDR2 is YYREEE (reference sequence). V trimming: 5 bases; J trimming: 1 base; junction bases outside the gene matches: 5. This CDR3 spans 14 amino acids. CDR3 DNA: TGTGCCAGCAGTTATGGCGGGGGGTCCTACGAGCAGTACTTC. This sequence encodes CASSYGGGSYEQYF.

The CDR3 bases are TGTGCCAGCAGCGATGTGGCCACCGAGCAGTACTTC. It yields the protein CASSDVATEQYF. V usage is TRBV2 and J usage is TRBJ2-7; D is unclear. Germline CDR1 and CDR2: SNHLY and FYNNEI. Trimming pared 6 bases from V and 6 bases from J, leaving 12 bases between. CDR3 size: 12 residues.

This clone was seen just once. The rearrangement uses TRBV7-2 and TRBJ1-1, with 10 bases lining up with TRBD1. Germline V gives CDR1 SGHTA, CDR2 FQGNSA. J lost 0 bases, V lost 3 bases, and 4 bases had no gene match. This CDR3 spans 16 amino acids. The CDR3 DNA reads as TGTGCCAGCAGCTTGACCGGGACAGGGGTGAACACTGAAGCTTTCTTT. It translates to CASSLTGTGVNTEAFF.

The J gene is TRBJ1-1, the V gene TRBV2; D is unclear. This CDR3 is 14 amino acids long. The ends were cut back, 4 bases at V and 0 bases at J, with 9 bases in the middle. Germline V CDR1 and CDR2: SNHLY, FYNNEI. Here the CDR3 reads CASSGESMNTEAFF. The DNA for the CDR3 is TGTGCCAGCAGTGGGGAGAGTATGAACACTGAAGCTTTCTTT.

V usage is TRBV7-2 and J usage is TRBJ2-3; possible D gene TRBD2, 5 bases. V was cut by 5 bases and J by 0 bases, with 12 bases left in between. The CDR3 extends over 15 amino acids. Germline assignment: CDR1 SGHTA and CDR2 FQGNSA. In DNA form, the CDR3 reads TGTGCCAGCAGCCCTGAGCGGTCTAGCACAGATACGCAGTATTTT. Encoded protein: CASSPERSSTDTQYF.

Details on this clone: At one end the junction does not follow the germline gene, possibly because of a read error. V is TRBV29-1 and J is TRBJ2-2; 8 bases are a match to TRBD1. Germline-derived CDR1 and CDR2 are SQVTM and ANQGSEA. The CDR3 runs to 13 residues. The CDR3 nucleotides read TGCAGCTTTGACAGGGGTAACACCGGGGAGCTGTTTTTT. It yields the protein CSFDRGNTGELFF.

Comments on this clone: The same CDR3 is also encoded by other DNA sequences in this sample. V usage is TRBV9 and J usage is TRBJ2-1; D is unresolved. The CDR3 has 13 amino acids. Trimming stripped 0 bases from V and 6 bases from J, with 7 bases between. Germline V gives CDR1 SGDLS, CDR2 YYNGEE. As DNA, the CDR3 is TGTGCCAGCAGCGTAGGTCCCTCCAATGAGCAGTTCTTC. Its protein product is CASSVGPSNEQFF.

J is TRBJ2-7 and V is TRBV18; 7 positions agree with TRBD1. Germline V lookup: CDR1 KGHSH, CDR2 LQKENI. CDR3 size: 13 residues. V was pared by 6 bases and J by 2 bases, with 4 bases of the junction left unmatched. The CDR3 nucleotides are TGTGCCAGCTCTAAGACAGGGACCTACGAGCAGTACTTC. Its translation: CASSKTGTYEQYF.

The chain has TRBV7-9 and TRBJ2-7; 9 nucleotides align to TRBD2. Germline V lookup: CDR1 SEHNR, CDR2 FQNEAQ (reference sequence). The CDR3 has 13 residues. Trimming removed 7 bases from V and 8 bases from J; junction bases left unmatched: 9. CDR3 protein: CASKGGRATKQYF. For the CDR3, the DNA is TGTGCCAGCAAAGGCGGGAGGGCCACCAAGCAGTACTTC.

This chain connects TRBV25-1 to TRBJ2-5; D is perhaps TRBD1 (6 bases). Germline-derived CDR1 and CDR2 are MGHDK and SYGVNS. This CDR3 region has 14 residues. V dropped 1 base and J dropped 3 bases, with 9 bases sitting between them. The chain's CDR3 is CASSEWTAEETQYF. The DNA for the CDR3 is TGTGCCAGCAGTGAATGGACAGCTGAAGAGACCCAGTACTTC. Complete variable domain (other parts from reference TRBV25-1 and TRBJ2-5): EADIYQTPRYLVIGTGKKITLECSQTMGHDKMYWYQQDPGMELHLIHYSYGVNSTEKGDLSSESTVSRIRTEHFPLTLESARPSHTSQYLCASSEWTAEETQYFGPGTRLLVL.

The chain is built from TRBV18 and TRBJ2-1; 7 bases are a match to TRBD2. The germline V gene has CDR1 KGHSH and CDR2 LQKENI. The junction had 4 bases not matched to a gene; V was cut back by 5 bases and J by 9 bases. There are 12 residues in the CDR3. DNA for the CDR3: TGTGCCAGCTCAACGACTAGCCTTGAGCAGTTCTTC. Translated: CASSTTSLEQFF. The whole variable domain, filled in from reference TRBV18 and TRBJ2-1, reads NAGVMQNPRHLVRRRGQEARLRCSPMKGHSHVYWYRQLPEEGLKFMVYLQKENIIDESGMPKERFSAEFPKEGPSILRIQQVVRGDSAAYFCASSTTSLEQFFGPGTRLTVL.

The gene calls are TRBV2 and TRBJ1-1; 7 bases line up with TRBD1. The CDR3 is 13 residues long. Per germline, CDR1 SNHLY and CDR2 FYNNEI. V was clipped by 6 bases and J by 1 base; unmatched bases: 2. The DNA of the CDR3 is TGTGCCAGCAGGACAGGGCCGAACACTGAAGCTTTCTTT. Encoded protein: CASRTGPNTEAFF.

The genes are TRBV7-9 and TRBJ1-4; weak D call: TRBD1 (5 bases). Per the germline V gene, CDR1 is SEHNR and CDR2 is FQNEAQ (reference sequence). V lost 1 base and J 1 base, leaving 16 bases between the germline ends. This CDR3 has 18 residues. CDR3 DNA: TGTGCCAGCAGCTTAGAACTAACGGGACTCGAAACTAATGAAAAACTGTTTTTT. Protein product: CASSLELTGLETNEKLFF.

This clone was seen more than once but under ten times. The genes are TRBV10-3 and TRBJ2-7; D is unclear. The germline V gene encodes CDR1 ENHRY and CDR2 SYGVKD. Between the trimmed V and J ends, which lost 3 bases and 5 bases, there was a span of 14 bases. The CDR3 is 14 amino acids. The CDR3 loop reads CAISDPLVAHEQYF. The CDR3 DNA reads as TGTGCCATCAGTGACCCGCTAGTTGCCCACGAGCAGTACTTC.

The chain is built from TRBV30 and TRBJ2-1; 12 positions match TRBD2. This CDR3 contains 14 residues. V lost 1 base, J lost 12 bases, and 7 bases stayed unmatched. Germline lookup yields CDR1 GTSNPN and CDR2 SVGIG (reference sequence). CDR3: CAWSGTSGAQGQFF. The CDR3 region has the DNA TGTGCCTGGAGTGGGACTAGCGGGGCCCAGGGGCAGTTCTTC.

The rearrangement uses TRBV11-3 and TRBJ1-1; maybe TRBD1 (5 bases). The length of the CDR3 is 14 residues. Trimming shortened V by 4 bases and J by 1 base, and 10 bases separated the two germline ends. Germline V gene data show CDR1 as SGHNT and CDR2 as YENEEA. CDR3 amino acids: CASSSQGQNTEAFF. Written as DNA, the CDR3 is TGTGCCAGCAGCTCTCAGGGCCAGAACACTGAAGCTTTCTTT.